This TCR beta chain appears in the sequencing data of a study of blood T cell repertoires in COVID-19. About the research overall: Nucleic acid was either cDNA or gDNA, and it came from T cells, B-cell-depleted T cells, or PBMCs.

Using immunoSEQ multiplex PCR, the repertoire was profiled, and TCRdb retains in-frame clones only, with some absent. The data contain about 210,000 clones, around 80% of them seen just once; the ten biggest clones take up approximately 12%. After removal of 4 bases from V and 1 base from J, the junction contained 7 bases not matched to a gene. From germline, CDR1 is ENHRY and CDR2 SYGVKD. The CDR3 totals 18 residues. The sample comprised peripheral blood. This sequence originates from a woman between 40 and 55 years old with acute or convalescent COVID-19. The gene calls are TRBV10-3 and TRBJ2-6; 10 nucleotides align to TRBD1. The CDR3 DNA is TGTGCCATCAGTGGGACAGGGGGAAAAGGGTCTGGGGCCAACGTCCTGACTTTC. Its protein is CAISGTGGKGSGANVLTF.